This is a list of T cell receptor beta chains from one sample in a study of regulatory T cells in long-lasting Graves disease. In TCRdb, the multiplex PCR reads were re-called with MiXCR into one record per CDR3 protein. The table has 400,000 to 500,000 distinct CDR3 sequences, about 21% seen once. Here the sequenced sample was peripheral blood mononuclear cells (PBMCs), taken when the disease was refractory, from a patient treated with antithyroid drugs. The origin of the receptors is a female donor with Graves disease. CDR3s include the opening cysteine and the closing phenylalanine or tryptophan.

v_call,j_call,cdr3_aa
TRBV13,TRBJ2-1,CASSLGRTGYEQFF
TRBV20-1,TRBJ2-7,CSARRQGASEQYF
TRBV28,TRBJ2-6,CASSLERKGANVLTF
TRBV20-1,TRBJ1-2,CSARDLGGAYGYTF
TRBV30,TRBJ2-2,CACGFLQGSTGELFF
TRBV6-1,TRBJ2-2,CASRRQGKGGREDTGELFF
TRBV28,TRBJ1-5,CASQGDSNQPQHF
TRBV6-2/TRBV6-3,TRBJ2-4,CASSYGRNIQYF
TRBV19,TRBJ1-1,CASSGQEAFF
TRBV6-1,TRBJ2-4,CASSPDRGSGSMLDIQYF
TRBV28,TRBJ2-1,CAIESGNIDNEQFF
TRBV11-2,TRBJ1-2,CASSEDRPSFGYTF
TRBV4-1,TRBJ1-2,CASSQAKGSGSIDGYTF
TRBV15,TRBJ2-7,CATSGGEWGQANRGPNEQYF
TRBV30,TRBJ1-6,CAWSIRAGSPLHF
TRBV7-9,TRBJ1-4,CASSRRSTNEKLFF
TRBV12-3/TRBV12-4,TRBJ1-5,CASSFRGLNQPQHF
TRBV20-1,TRBJ1-1,CSARDSATEAFF
TRBV18,TRBJ2-2,CASSPEPTPRGTGELFF
TRBV5-1,TRBJ1-2,CASSLLRAVKDGDYTF
TRBV6-5,TRBJ2-7,CARSYTGLYEQYF
TRBV20-1,TRBJ1-2,CSASGHRNYGYTF
TRBV3-1,TRBJ2-3,CASSQDPDTQYF
TRBV11-3,TRBJ1-2,CASSPGGGANYGYTF
TRBV2,TRBJ2-7,CASSLIAGDPFSYEQYF
TRBV12-3/TRBV12-4,TRBJ1-3,CASRPGRLERLAGNTIYF
TRBV28,TRBJ2-7,CASSLGGRHPFYEQYF
TRBV6-1,TRBJ2-5,CASTLGPEETQYF
TRBV11-1,TRBJ1-2,CASSLAGLPCTF
TRBV28,TRBJ1-5,CASSPQVSNQPQHF
TRBV12-3/TRBV12-4,TRBJ1-2,CASSPWDSSTNGYTF
TRBV12-3/TRBV12-4,TRBJ2-5,CASSLLRVGEETQYF
TRBV6-1,TRBJ1-1,CASSIGRDTEAFF
TRBV28,TRBJ1-6,CASGKGTGGSPLHF
TRBV29-1,TRBJ1-2,CSVIGTEPYGYTF
TRBV11-2,TRBJ2-3,CASSLDGTGSTDTQYF